These 18 T cell receptor beta chains originate from one sample sequenced in a study of T cell changes during pregnancy in multiple sclerosis. Clones were sequenced by immunoSEQ multiplex PCR, and TCRdb holds only the in-frame ones, with some missing. The table shows some 31,000 clones, with 91% occurring only once. Sequences were derived from CD8+ T cells from peripheral blood mononuclear cells, sampled in the second trimester of pregnancy. These receptor sequences come from a female donor in good health, enrolled as a control in a pregnancy study.

The chain combines TRBV9 with TRBJ1-1; weak D call: TRBD1 (6 bases). The length of the CDR3 is 12 residues. The V gene's germline CDR1 is SGDLS and CDR2 YYNGEE. V was cut by 3 bases and J by 8 bases, with 11 bases left in between. The CDR3 here is CASSEGGGEAFF. CDR3 DNA: TGTGCCAGCAGCGAGGGAGGGGGGGAAGCTTTCTTT. Filled out from reference TRBV9 and TRBJ1-1, the complete variable domain reads DSGVTQTPKHLITATGQRVTLRCSPRSGDLSVYWYQQSLDQGLQFLIQYYNGEERAKGNILERFSAQQFPDLHSELNLSSLELGDSALYFCASSEGGGEAFFGQGTRLTVV.

This chain links TRBV20-1 with TRBJ2-5, with unresolved D. CDR1 and CDR2 (germline): DFQATT, SNEGSKA (reference sequence). This CDR3 has 10 amino acids. V gave up 5 bases and J gave up 2 bases, with 3 bases separating them. CDR3 amino acids: CSAPQETQYF. The DNA of the CDR3 is TGCAGTGCTCCTCAAGAGACCCAGTACTTC.

The V gene is TRBV5-6, the J gene TRBJ2-3, with 9 bases identical to TRBD2. CDR3 length: 16 residues. Looked up from germline, CDR1 is SGHDT and CDR2 is YYEEEE. The V segment lost 4 bases and the J segment 9 bases; nucleotides outside the gene matches: 15. The CDR3 region is CASSMDRVAGEITQYF. CDR3 DNA sequence: TGTGCCAGCAGCATGGATAGAGTAGCGGGGGAGATAACGCAGTATTTT.

The chain uses TRBV6-5 and TRBJ2-7, with D unresolved. The CDR3 runs to 14 residues. Trimming removed 6 bases from V and 1 base from J, with 13 bases in between. Germline V CDR1 and CDR2: MNHEY, SVGAGI. The DNA of the CDR3 is TGTGCCAGCAGCGCCGTCTACAGTTCCTACGAGCAGTACTTC. Translating it yields CASSAVYSSYEQYF.

This chain joins TRBV19 and TRBJ2-7, with D possibly being TRBD1 (6 bases). V was cut by 6 bases and J by 2 bases, with 14 bases left in between. This CDR3 region has 14 residues. Looked up from germline, CDR1 is LNHDA and CDR2 is SQIVND (reference sequence). The DNA for the CDR3 is TGTGCCAGTAGCCTACCGGGACATCCCTACGAGCAGTACTTC. Its protein product is CASSLPGHPYEQYF.

The chain has TRBV5-6 and TRBJ1-5, with TRBD1 as a possible D gene (5 bases). The V end lost 2 bases, the J end lost 6 bases, and 12 bases lay between the germline ends. CDR1 is SGHDT and CDR2 is YYEEEE in the germline V gene. The CDR3 is made up of 14 amino acids. The CDR3 sequence is CASSFRQGGQPQHF. The CDR3 bases are TGTGCCAGCAGCTTCAGGCAGGGAGGTCAGCCCCAGCATTTT.

CDR3 loop: CSVDSPSYNEQFF. The CDR3 region has the DNA TGCAGCGTTGACTCTCCCTCCTACAATGAGCAGTTCTTC. This chain links TRBV29-1 with TRBJ2-1; D unclear. This CDR3 is 13 amino acids long. The V gene lost 3 bases and the J gene lost 0 bases, with 6 bases spanning the gap. Germline CDR1 SQVTM, CDR2 ANQGSEA.

This chain links TRBV4-3 with TRBJ1-6; D call uncertain. Germline-derived CDR1 and CDR2 are LGHNA and YSLEER. The CDR3 has 15 amino acids. The V gene lost 1 base and the J gene lost 6 bases, with 10 bases spanning the gap. CDR3 coding DNA: TGCGCCAGCAGCCAAGGGAGAGGAGGTAATTCACCCCTCCACTTT. It codes for CASSQGRGGNSPLHF.

V gene TRBV11-3 combines with J gene TRBJ1-2; 9 bases match TRBD1. V shed 1 base, J shed 7 bases, and the junction held 4 bases outside the gene matches. Germline V lookup: CDR1 SGHNT, CDR2 YENEEA. This CDR3 spans 14 amino acids. CDR3 in DNA: TGTGCCAGCAGCTTAGTACAGGGGGCGCCTGGCTACACCTTC. Residues: CASSLVQGAPGYTF.

The chain employs TRBV19 and TRBJ2-1; D possibly corresponds to TRBD2 (6 bases). The germline CDR1 and CDR2 sequences are LNHDA and SQIVND (reference sequence). The CDR3 is made up of 14 amino acids. The ends were cut back, 11 bases at V and 6 bases at J, with 20 bases in the middle. This chain's CDR3 is CAASPGLTLNEQFF. The CDR3 DNA is TGTGCCGCTTCCCCGGGACTGACACTCAATGAGCAGTTCTTC. The whole variable domain, filled in from reference TRBV19 and TRBJ2-1, reads DGGITQSPKYLFRKEGQNVTLSCEQNLNHDAMYWYRQDPGQGLRLIYYSQIVNDFQKGDIAEGYSVSREKKESFPLTVTSAQKNPTAFYLCAASPGLTLNEQFFGPGTRLTVL.

In DNA form, the CDR3 reads TGTGCCAGCAGCTCAAACCCCGGGAGGGTTGACACTGAAGCTTTCTTT. Translating it yields CASSSNPGRVDTEAFF. The gene calls are TRBV7-3 and TRBJ1-1; D not certain. The CDR3 has 16 residues. Germline V gives CDR1 SGHTA, CDR2 FQGTGA. V dropped 4 bases and J dropped 3 bases, with 18 bases sitting between them.

This CDR3 is CASSSRLSRGGDTQYF. The CDR3 DNA reads TGTGCCAGCAGCTCAAGACTGTCTCGGGGAGGAGATACGCAGTATTTT. This chain links TRBV7-9 with TRBJ2-3, with D perhaps TRBD2 (6 bases). V was shortened by 4 bases and J by 5 bases, with 19 bases between the two germline ends. CDR3 length: 16 residues. Germline loops: CDR1 SEHNR, CDR2 FQNEAQ (reference sequence). Full variable domain (missing parts from reference TRBV7-9 and TRBJ2-3): DTGVSQNPRHKITKRGQNVTFRCDPISEHNRLYWYRQTLGQGPEFLTYFQNEAQLEKSRLLSDRFSAERPKGSFSTLEIQRTEQGDSAMYLCASSSRLSRGGDTQYFGPGTRLTVL.

The chain joins TRBV4-2 to TRBJ1-2; D is unclear. This CDR3 contains 15 residues. From germline, CDR1 is LGHNA and CDR2 YNFKEQ. Trimming left V 0 bases short and J 1 base short, with 9 bases between. CDR3 nucleotide sequence: TGTGCCAGCAGCCAAGATCCCGGGTTTAACTATGGCTACACCTTC. This gives the protein CASSQDPGFNYGYTF.

This chain joins TRBV7-2 and TRBJ1-1, with 11 bases lining up with TRBD1. Germline assignment: CDR1 SGHTA and CDR2 FQGNSA. The trim removed 5 bases at V and 3 bases at J, leaving 11 bases unmatched. The CDR3 extends over 17 amino acids. The CDR3 nucleotides read TGTGCCAGCAGCCCCCTGGGACAGGGGGATATGGACACTGAAGCTTTCTTT. It codes for CASSPLGQGDMDTEAFF.

V is TRBV5-1 and J is TRBJ1-4; D is uncertain. This CDR3 is built from 15 residues. The V end was cut by 4 bases, the J end by 3 bases, with 13 bases between. CDR1 is SGHRS, CDR2 YFSETQ, per germline. The CDR3 is CASSVGEAANEKLFF. The CDR3 DNA sequence: TGCGCCAGCAGCGTCGGGGAGGCGGCTAATGAAAAACTGTTTTTT.

The V gene is TRBV4-1, the J gene TRBJ2-7, with 7 bases aligning to TRBD2. CDR3 length: 14 residues. The germline gives CDR1 MGHRA, CDR2 YSYEKL. Trimming cost V 4 bases and J 0 bases; bases outside gene matches: 3. The CDR3 DNA reads TGCGCCAGCAGCCTCAGCGGGGTCTCCTACGAGCAGTACTTC. It encodes CASSLSGVSYEQYF.

The chain employs TRBV30 and TRBJ2-7; 12 bases fit TRBD2. This CDR3 contains 12 residues. V lost 7 bases to trimming and J lost 4 bases; unmatched junction nucleotides: 2. The germline V gene has CDR1 GTSNPN and CDR2 SVGIG (reference sequence). The CDR3 DNA reads TGTGCCTCCGGACTAGCGGGATACGAGCAGTACTTC. Its translation is CASGLAGYEQYF.

CDR3 bases: TGTGCCAGCAGTAGGACAGGCACCGGGGAGCTGTTTTTT. Translation gives CASSRTGTGELFF. The chain recombines TRBV2 with TRBJ2-2; TRBD1 matches 7 bases. With 5 bases clipped from V and 4 bases from J, the junction kept 1 base outside the gene matches. The CDR3 runs 13 residues. Looked up from germline, CDR1 is SNHLY and CDR2 is FYNNEI.